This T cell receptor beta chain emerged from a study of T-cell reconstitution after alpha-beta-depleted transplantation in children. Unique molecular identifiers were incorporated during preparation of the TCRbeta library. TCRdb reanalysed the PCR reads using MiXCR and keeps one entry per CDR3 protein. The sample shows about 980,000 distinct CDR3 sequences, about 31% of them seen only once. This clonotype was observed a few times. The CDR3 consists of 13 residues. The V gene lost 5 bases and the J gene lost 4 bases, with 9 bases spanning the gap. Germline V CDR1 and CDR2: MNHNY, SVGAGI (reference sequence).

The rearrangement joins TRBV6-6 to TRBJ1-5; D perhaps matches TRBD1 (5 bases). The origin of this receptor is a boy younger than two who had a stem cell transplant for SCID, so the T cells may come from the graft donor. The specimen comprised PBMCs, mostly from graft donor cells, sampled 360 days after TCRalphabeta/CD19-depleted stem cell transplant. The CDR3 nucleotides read TGTGCCAGCAGTACCCCAGGGAATCAGCCCCAGCATTTT. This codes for CASSTPGNQPQHF.